This T cell receptor beta chain originates from a study of blood T cells in healthy people across ages. Broader study findings: Greater diversity and more naive CD4+ cells were seen in long-lived donors than in aged donors.

With regard to this clonotype: The antigen remains unidentified.

Sample donors were healthy Caucasian individuals that came from Russia, aged about 6 to 100. The trim removed 0 bases at V and 4 bases at J, leaving 8 bases unmatched. In germline, CDR1 is GTSNPN, CDR2 SVGIG (reference sequence). The CDR3 consists of 17 residues. A second PCR of about 7 to 11 cycles used a sample-barcoded 5' primer and a J-beta primer mix. TCRdb redid the calling of the 5' RACE reads with MiXCR, one entry per CDR3 protein. Of 1.6 million or so distinct CDR3 sequences detected, 34% appear once; the ten largest clones hold approximately 11%. The sequence was collected from a woman aged 25-40 years in good health. The specimen was blood. The V gene is TRBV30, the J gene TRBJ2-1; 11 nucleotides line up with TRBD2. CDR3 in amino acids: CAWSVRSSGRGYNEQFF. In nucleotides, the CDR3 is TGTGCCTGGAGTGTTCGGAGTAGCGGGAGGGGATACAATGAGCAGTTCTTC.